The following is a T cell receptor (beta chain) sequence with its context. Germline V gives CDR1 SGHAT, CDR2 FQNNGV. CDR3 length equals 15 residues. Trimming at V came to 5 bases and at J to 6 bases, leaving 4 bases not matched to a gene. Treatment meaning: 19 received Ad26.COV2.S at low or high dose, single or two shots; roughly five received placebo; per-sample allocation not given. Samples analyzed were those drawn on day 63 after the first vaccine or placebo injection. This specimen comes from a study of Ad26.COV2.S vaccination and SARS-CoV-2 variants. Study-level background: Dosing was one shot or two shots 56 days apart.

Libraries were prepared by immunoSEQ multiplex PCR; TCRdb keeps only in-frame clonotypes and omits some of them. The sample has around 250,000 clones; around nine tenths are singletons. The gene calls are TRBV11-2 and TRBJ2-1; 13 bases match TRBD2. The sequencing used peripheral blood, collected in a trial of Ad26.COV2.S vaccine versus placebo. The receptor was isolated from a person aged 18-65 years who received the Ad26.COV2.S COVID-19 vaccine or a placebo. CDR3 bases: TGTGCCAGCAGCCCTCGACTAGCGGGGGGCAATGAGCAGTTCTTC. Its translation: CASSPRLAGGNEQFF.